This T cell receptor (beta chain) comes out of a study of cytomegalovirus exposure and HLA in healthy donors. 60 Vbeta and 13 Jbeta primers were used in PCR. The data were produced by immunoSEQ multiplex PCR, yet TCRdb's version contains in-frame clones alone and is incomplete. The sample carries tens of thousands of clones, approximately 81% recorded once. Study-level findings and limits: The likely origin of a cluster of highly shared sequence variants was a sequencing artifact.

About this clone itself: What it binds is not known.

CDR3 size: 21 residues. The V end was cut by 1 base, the J end by 4 bases, with 31 bases between. CDR1 LNHDA and CDR2 SQIVND come from the germline V gene (reference sequence). This chain connects TRBV19 to TRBJ1-1, with D possibly TRBD1 on 5 matching bases. Input material: PBMCs. The sequence was obtained from a man aged 50-59 years in good health and CMV-seronegative. Here the CDR3 DNA reads TGTGCCAGTAGTATAGTAGTGTATCTGGCAGGGTTTTCCCCTCAGGTCACTGAAGCTTTCTTT. Protein: CASSIVVYLAGFSPQVTEAFF.